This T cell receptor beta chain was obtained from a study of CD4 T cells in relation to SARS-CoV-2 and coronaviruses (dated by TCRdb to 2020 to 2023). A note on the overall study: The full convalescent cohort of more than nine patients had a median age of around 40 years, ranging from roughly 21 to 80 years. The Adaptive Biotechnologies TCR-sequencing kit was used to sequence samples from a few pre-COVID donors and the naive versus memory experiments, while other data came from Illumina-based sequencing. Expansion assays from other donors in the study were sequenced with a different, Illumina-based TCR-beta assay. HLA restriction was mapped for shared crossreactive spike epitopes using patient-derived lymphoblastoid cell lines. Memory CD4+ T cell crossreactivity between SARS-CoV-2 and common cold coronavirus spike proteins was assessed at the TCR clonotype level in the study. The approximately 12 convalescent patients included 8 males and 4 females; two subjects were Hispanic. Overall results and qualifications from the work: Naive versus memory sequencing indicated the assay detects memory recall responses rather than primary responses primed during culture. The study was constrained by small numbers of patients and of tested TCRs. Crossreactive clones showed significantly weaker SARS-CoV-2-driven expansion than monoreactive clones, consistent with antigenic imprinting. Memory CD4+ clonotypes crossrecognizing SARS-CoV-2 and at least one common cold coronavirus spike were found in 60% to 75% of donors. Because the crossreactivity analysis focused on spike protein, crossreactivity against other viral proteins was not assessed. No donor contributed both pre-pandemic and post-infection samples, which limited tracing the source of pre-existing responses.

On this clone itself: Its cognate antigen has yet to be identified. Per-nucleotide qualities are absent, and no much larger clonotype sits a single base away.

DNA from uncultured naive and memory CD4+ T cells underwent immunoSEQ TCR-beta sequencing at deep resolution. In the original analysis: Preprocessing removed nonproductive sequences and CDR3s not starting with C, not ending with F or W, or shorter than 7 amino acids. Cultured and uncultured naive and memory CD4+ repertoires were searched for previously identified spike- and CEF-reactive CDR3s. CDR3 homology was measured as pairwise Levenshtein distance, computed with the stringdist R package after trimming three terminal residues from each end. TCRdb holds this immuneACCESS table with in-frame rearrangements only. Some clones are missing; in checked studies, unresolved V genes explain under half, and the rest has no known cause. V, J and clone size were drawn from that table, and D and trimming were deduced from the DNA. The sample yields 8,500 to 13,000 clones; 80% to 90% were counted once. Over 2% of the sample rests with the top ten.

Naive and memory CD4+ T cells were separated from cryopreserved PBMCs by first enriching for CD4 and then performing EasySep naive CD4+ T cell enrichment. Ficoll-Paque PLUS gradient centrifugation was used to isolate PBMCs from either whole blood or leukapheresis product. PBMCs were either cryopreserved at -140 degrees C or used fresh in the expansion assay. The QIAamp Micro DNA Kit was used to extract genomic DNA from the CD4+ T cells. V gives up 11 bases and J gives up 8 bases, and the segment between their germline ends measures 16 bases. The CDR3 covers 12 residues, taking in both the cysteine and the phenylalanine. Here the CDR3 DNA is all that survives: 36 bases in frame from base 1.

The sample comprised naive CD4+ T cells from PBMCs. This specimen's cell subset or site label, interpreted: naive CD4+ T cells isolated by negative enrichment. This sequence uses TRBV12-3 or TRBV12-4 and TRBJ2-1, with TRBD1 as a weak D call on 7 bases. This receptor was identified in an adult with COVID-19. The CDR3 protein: CAGGTELDEQFF. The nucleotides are TGTGCCGGGGGGACAGAGCTGGATGAGCAGTTCTTC.